The 8 T cell receptor beta chains listed next were all sequenced from one sample in a study of OX40 agonist ivuxolimab in advanced cancers. Produced via immunoSEQ multiplex PCR; TCRdb's table is partial and in-frame only. The sample lists approximately 61,000 clones; around nine tenths were seen once. The sequencing here drew on CD4+ or CD8+ T cells sorted from blood, taken in a trial of the OX40 agonist ivuxolimab. The source of these receptors is an adult with an advanced solid tumor such as melanoma, head and neck, liver or kidney cancer.

V usage is TRBV19 and J usage is TRBJ2-7; TRBD1 matches at 7 bases. Germline assignment: CDR1 LNHDA and CDR2 SQIVND (reference sequence). The length of the CDR3 is 16 residues. J gave up 0 bases and V 4 bases, and 9 bases lay outside the gene matches. The CDR3 region has the DNA TGTGCCAGTAGTACTGGGGACAGCGGCGTCTCCTACGAGCAGTACTTC. Protein product: CASSTGDSGVSYEQYF. Filled out from reference TRBV19 and TRBJ2-7, the complete variable domain reads DGGITQSPKYLFRKEGQNVTLSCEQNLNHDAMYWYRQDPGQGLRLIYYSQIVNDFQKGDIAEGYSVSREKKESFPLTVTSAQKNPTAFYLCASSTGDSGVSYEQYFGPGTRLTVT.

This sequence joins TRBV29-1 and TRBJ1-2; possibly TRBD1 for D (5 bases). The CDR3 loop spans 14 amino acids. Trimming removed 4 bases from V and 1 base from J, with 13 bases in between. Germline-derived CDR1 and CDR2 are SQVTM and ANQGSEA. In DNA form, the CDR3 reads TGCAGCGTTGCCCCGACAGCAGATAACTATGGCTACACCTTC. This codes for CSVAPTADNYGYTF.

The chain couples TRBV7-9 to TRBJ2-1; TRBD2 matches at 10 bases. The CDR3 spans 18 residues. Germline V gene lookup returns CDR1 SEHNR and CDR2 FQNEAQ (reference sequence). The J segment lost 4 bases and the V segment lost 1 base, leaving 10 bases of the junction unmatched. The CDR3 nucleotides read TGTGCCAGCAGCTTAGGGGACGGGACTAGCGCTGTTTACAATGAGCAGTTCTTC. It encodes CASSLGDGTSAVYNEQFF.

The V call is TRBV6-5, the J call TRBJ2-7; 12 nucleotides align to TRBD2. This CDR3 is 16 amino acids long. J gave up 4 bases and V 2 bases, and 6 bases lay outside the gene matches. CDR1 is MNHEY and CDR2 is SVGAGI in the germline V gene. CDR3 residues: CASSYDGLAGLYEQYF. DNA for the CDR3: TGTGCCAGCAGTTACGACGGACTAGCGGGACTTTACGAGCAGTACTTC.

J is TRBJ1-2 and V is TRBV6-6, with D maybe TRBD1 (5 bases). Trimming removed 6 bases from V and 7 bases from J, with 24 bases in between. This CDR3 has 16 amino acids. Per germline, CDR1 MNHNY and CDR2 SVGAGI (reference sequence). The CDR3 DNA reads TGTGCCAGCAGCCCTCGGGCGTCCCGGGGCTATCGTGGCTACACCTTC. Its translation: CASSPRASRGYRGYTF.

This chain joins TRBV7-9 and TRBJ2-7; D is unclear. CDR1 and CDR2 (germline): SEHNR, FQNEAQ (reference sequence). V was shortened by 1 base and J by 4 bases, with 5 bases between the two germline ends. The CDR3 spans 12 residues. The chain's CDR3 is CASSLGDYEQYF. CDR3 in DNA: TGTGCCAGCAGCTTAGGAGATTACGAGCAGTACTTC.

The chain joins TRBV19 to TRBJ2-2; unclear D gene. CDR1 and CDR2 (germline): LNHDA, SQIVND (reference sequence). The CDR3 sequence is 14 residues long. V gave up 3 bases and J gave up 1 base, with 6 bases separating them. CDR3 bases: TGTGCCAGTAGTATCACGGTGAACACCGGGGAGCTGTTTTTT. Amino acids: CASSITVNTGELFF.

The chain has TRBV7-9 and TRBJ2-3, with 7 bases aligning to TRBD1. The CDR3 covers 16 residues. CDR1 and CDR2 (germline): SEHNR, FQNEAQ (reference sequence). The J segment lost 6 bases and the V segment lost 6 bases, leaving 15 bases of the junction unmatched. CDR3 DNA sequence: TGTGCCAGCAGTTCCTACCGGGACAGAGGCTGGGATACGCAGTATTTT. Its protein product is CASSSYRDRGWDTQYF.